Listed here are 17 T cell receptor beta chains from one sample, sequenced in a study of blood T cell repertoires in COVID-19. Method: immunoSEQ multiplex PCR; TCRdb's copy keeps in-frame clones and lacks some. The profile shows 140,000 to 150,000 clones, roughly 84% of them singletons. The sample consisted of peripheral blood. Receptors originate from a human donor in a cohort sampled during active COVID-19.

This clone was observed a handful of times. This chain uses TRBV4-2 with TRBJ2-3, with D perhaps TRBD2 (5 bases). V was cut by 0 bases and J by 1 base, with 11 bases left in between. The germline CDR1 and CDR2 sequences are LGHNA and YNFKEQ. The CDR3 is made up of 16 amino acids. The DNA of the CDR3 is TGTGCCAGCAGCCAAGACCCTAGCCGAGGCACAGATACGCAGTATTTT. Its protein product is CASSQDPSRGTDTQYF.

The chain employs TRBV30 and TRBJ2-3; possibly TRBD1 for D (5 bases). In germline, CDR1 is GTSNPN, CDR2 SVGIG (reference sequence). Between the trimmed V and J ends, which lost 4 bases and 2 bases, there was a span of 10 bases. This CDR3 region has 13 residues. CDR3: CAWTQGHTDTQYF. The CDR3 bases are TGTGCCTGGACGCAGGGCCACACAGATACGCAGTATTTT. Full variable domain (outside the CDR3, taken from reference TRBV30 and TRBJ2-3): SQTIHQWPATLVQPVGSPLSLECTVEGTSNPNLYWYRQAAGRGLQLLFYSVGIGQISSEVPQNLSASRPQDRQFILSSKKLLLSDSGFYLCAWTQGHTDTQYFGPGTRLTVL.

CDR3 in DNA: TGCGCCAGCAGCTCCAGGCTGACGAACACTGAAGCTTTCTTT. This gives the protein CASSSRLTNTEAFF. The chain couples TRBV5-1 to TRBJ1-1; D is unclear. V was shortened by 3 bases and J by 1 base, with 10 bases between the two germline ends. The CDR3 covers 14 residues. CDR1 is SGHRS, CDR2 YFSETQ, per germline.

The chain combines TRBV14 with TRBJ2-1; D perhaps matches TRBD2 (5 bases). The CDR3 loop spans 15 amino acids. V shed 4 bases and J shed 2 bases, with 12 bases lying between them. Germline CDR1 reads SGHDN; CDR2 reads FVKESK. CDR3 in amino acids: CASSLSDWAYNEQFF. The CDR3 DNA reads TGTGCCAGCAGCCTTAGCGACTGGGCCTACAATGAGCAGTTCTTC.

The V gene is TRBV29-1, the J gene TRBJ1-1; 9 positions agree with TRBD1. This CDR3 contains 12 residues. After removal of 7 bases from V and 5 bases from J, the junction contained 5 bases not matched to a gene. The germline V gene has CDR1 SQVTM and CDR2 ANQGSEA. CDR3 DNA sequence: TGCAGCGGAGGACAGGGGAAAACTGAAGCTTTCTTT. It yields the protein CSGGQGKTEAFF.

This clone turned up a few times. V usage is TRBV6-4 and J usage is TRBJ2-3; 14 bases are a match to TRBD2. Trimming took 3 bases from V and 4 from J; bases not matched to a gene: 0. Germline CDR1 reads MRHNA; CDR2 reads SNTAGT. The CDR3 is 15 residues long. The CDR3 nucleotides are TGTGCCAGCAGTGAGACTAGCGGGGGGGCAGATACGCAGTATTTT. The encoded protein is CASSETSGGADTQYF.

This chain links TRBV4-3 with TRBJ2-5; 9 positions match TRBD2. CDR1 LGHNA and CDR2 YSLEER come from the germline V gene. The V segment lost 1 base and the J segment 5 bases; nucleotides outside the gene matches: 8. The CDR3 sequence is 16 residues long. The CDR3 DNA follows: TGCGCCAGCAGCCAAGGAAATAGCGGGGGTTGGGAGACCCAGTACTTC. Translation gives CASSQGNSGGWETQYF.

Here the CDR3 reads CASSLTSLSYNEQFF. DNA of the CDR3: TGTGCCAGCAGTCTAACTAGTCTATCCTACAATGAGCAGTTCTTC. The gene calls are TRBV27 and TRBJ2-1; maybe TRBD2 (5 bases). Germline assignment: CDR1 MNHEY and CDR2 SMNVEV (reference sequence). V lost 5 bases and J lost 1, with 12 bases in between. This CDR3 is 15 amino acids long.

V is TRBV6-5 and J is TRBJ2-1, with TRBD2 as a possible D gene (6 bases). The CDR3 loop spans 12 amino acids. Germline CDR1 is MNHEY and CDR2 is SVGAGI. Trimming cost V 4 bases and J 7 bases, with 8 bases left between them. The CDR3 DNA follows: TGTGCCAGCAGTTTCGCGGGAAATGAGCAGTTCTTC. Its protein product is CASSFAGNEQFF.

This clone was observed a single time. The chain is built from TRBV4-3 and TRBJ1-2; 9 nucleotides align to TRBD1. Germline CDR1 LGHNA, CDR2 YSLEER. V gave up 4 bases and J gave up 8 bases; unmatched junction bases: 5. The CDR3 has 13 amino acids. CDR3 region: CASSRIGTGGYTF. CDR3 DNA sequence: TGCGCCAGCAGCCGGATCGGGACAGGGGGCTACACCTTC.

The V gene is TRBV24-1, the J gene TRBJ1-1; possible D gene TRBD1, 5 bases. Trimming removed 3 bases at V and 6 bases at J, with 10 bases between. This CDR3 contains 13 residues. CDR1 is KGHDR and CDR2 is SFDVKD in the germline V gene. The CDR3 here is CATSDRRGAEAFF. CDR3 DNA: TGTGCCACCAGTGATCGCCGGGGGGCTGAAGCTTTCTTT.

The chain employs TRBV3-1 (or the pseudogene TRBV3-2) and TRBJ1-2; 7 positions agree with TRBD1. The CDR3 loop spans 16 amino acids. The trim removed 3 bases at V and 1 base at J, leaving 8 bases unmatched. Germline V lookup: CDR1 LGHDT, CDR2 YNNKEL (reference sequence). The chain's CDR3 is CASSQTGTVINYGYTF. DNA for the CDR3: TGTGCCAGCAGCCAGACCGGGACAGTGATTAACTATGGCTACACCTTC.

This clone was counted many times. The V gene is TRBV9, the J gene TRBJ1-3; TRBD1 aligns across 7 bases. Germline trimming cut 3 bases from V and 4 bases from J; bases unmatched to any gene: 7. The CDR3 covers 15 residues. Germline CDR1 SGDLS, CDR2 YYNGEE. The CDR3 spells CASSAGQVLGNTIYF. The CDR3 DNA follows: TGTGCCAGCAGCGCCGGACAGGTGTTGGGAAACACCATATATTTT.

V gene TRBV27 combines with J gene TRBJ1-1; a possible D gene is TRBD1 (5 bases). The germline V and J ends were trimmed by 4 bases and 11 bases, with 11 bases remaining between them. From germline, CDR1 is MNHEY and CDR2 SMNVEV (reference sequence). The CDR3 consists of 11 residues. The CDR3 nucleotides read TGTGCCAGCAGTTCGCTTAGGGGTGCTTTCTTT. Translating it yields CASSSLRGAFF.

This CDR3 is CASSLAYHRGLRDYTF. DNA of the CDR3: TGTGCCAGCAGCTTAGCGTACCACAGGGGGCTGAGGGACTACACCTTC. The chain employs TRBV7-7 and TRBJ1-2; 9 bases fit TRBD1. Germline-derived CDR1 and CDR2 are SSHAT and FNYEAQ (reference sequence). The ends lost 0 bases at V and 10 bases at J; junction bases unmatched: 12. The CDR3 is made up of 16 amino acids.

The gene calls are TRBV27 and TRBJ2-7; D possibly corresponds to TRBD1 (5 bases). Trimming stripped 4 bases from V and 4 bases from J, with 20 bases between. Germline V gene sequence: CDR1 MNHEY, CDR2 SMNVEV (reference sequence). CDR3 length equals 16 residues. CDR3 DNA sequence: TGTGCCAGCAGTTCCGGCTACTCGACAGCTACTTACGAGCAGTACTTC. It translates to CASSSGYSTATYEQYF.

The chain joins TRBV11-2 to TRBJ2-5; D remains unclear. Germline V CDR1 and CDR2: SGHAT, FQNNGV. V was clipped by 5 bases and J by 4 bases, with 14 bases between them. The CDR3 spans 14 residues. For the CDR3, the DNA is TGTGCCAGCAGCCGATTCCGGTCGGTAGAGACCCAGTACTTC. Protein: CASSRFRSVETQYF.